The next 13 T cell receptor beta chains were all read from a single sample in a study of breast tumors, draining lymph nodes, adjacent tissues. TCRdb itself ran the multiplex PCR reads through MiXCR, one entry per CDR3 protein. The table lists fewer than 25,000 distinct CDR3 sequences, 68% of them singletons, with less than 25% in the top ten. The material sequenced was tumor-adjacent breast tissue. These receptors were taken from a female donor with breast cancer. Some clones in this sample may be carry-over from other donors' samples.

The rearrangement links TRBV20-1 to TRBJ2-7; D perhaps matches TRBD2 (6 bases). V shed 3 bases and J shed 6 bases, with 12 bases lying between them. This CDR3 is built from 12 residues. Germline V gene lookup returns CDR1 DFQATT and CDR2 SNEGSKA (reference sequence). The CDR3 nucleotides read TGCAGTGCTAGCGGGAGTGGTCTCGAGCAGTACTTC. Its protein product is CSASGSGLEQYF.

A few counts support this clonotype. The chain is built from TRBV15 and TRBJ1-4; D is unresolved. The germline V gene has CDR1 LNHNV and CDR2 YYDKDF (reference sequence). Trimming removed 0 bases at V and 0 bases at J, with 5 bases between. The CDR3 runs 15 residues. CDR3 coding DNA: TGTGCCACCAGCAGAGACAGTTCAACTAATGAAAAACTGTTTTTT. This codes for CATSRDSSTNEKLFF.

By share, this clonotype counts as medium-sized. The chain couples TRBV24-1 to TRBJ1-5, with D uncertain. The CDR3 totals 13 residues. The germline gives CDR1 KGHDR, CDR2 SFDVKD. V was clipped by 5 bases and J by 1 base, with 5 bases between them. CDR3 coding DNA: TGTGCCACCAGTGTTCTAAGCAATCAGCCCCAGCATTTT. Its translation is CATSVLSNQPQHF.

This chain joins TRBV6-5 and TRBJ1-6, with D possibly TRBD1 on 6 matching bases. Germline V gene sequence: CDR1 MNHEY, CDR2 SVGAGI. The CDR3 consists of 15 residues. V gave up 0 bases and J gave up 10 bases, with 13 bases separating them. CDR3 sequence (DNA): TGTGCCAGCAGTTACTCGACAGGCGGGGAGTCACCCCTCCACTTT. Translated: CASSYSTGGESPLHF.

This clonotype is labeled medium-sized. The V call is TRBV10-3, the J call TRBJ2-3; D unresolved. This CDR3 region has 13 residues. Germline-derived CDR1 and CDR2 are ENHRY and SYGVKD. V lost 4 bases and J 2 bases, leaving 7 bases between the germline ends. The CDR3: CAISGELTDTQYF. In DNA form, the CDR3 reads TGTGCCATCAGTGGCGAGCTCACAGATACGCAGTATTTT.

By share, this clonotype ranks as medium-sized. This chain links TRBV7-6 with TRBJ2-5; D ambiguous. The CDR3 sequence is 16 residues long. Germline V gene sequence: CDR1 SGHVS, CDR2 FNYEAQ. V dropped 5 bases and J dropped 2 bases, with 18 bases sitting between them. The CDR3 spells CASSPNPSSVQETQYF. DNA of the CDR3: TGTGCCAGCAGCCCTAACCCCTCCAGCGTTCAAGAGACCCAGTACTTC.

The genes are TRBV19 and TRBJ2-2; 7 bases fit TRBD1. Germline V gives CDR1 LNHDA, CDR2 SQIVND (reference sequence). CDR3 length: 14 residues. The trim removed 6 bases at V and 4 bases at J, leaving 5 bases unmatched. This CDR3 is CASRTDRATGELFF. The DNA for the CDR3 is TGTGCCAGTAGAACCGACAGGGCCACCGGGGAGCTGTTTTTT. Full variable domain (missing parts from reference TRBV19 and TRBJ2-2): DGGITQSPKYLFRKEGQNVTLSCEQNLNHDAMYWYRQDPGQGLRLIYYSQIVNDFQKGDIAEGYSVSREKKESFPLTVTSAQKNPTAFYLCASRTDRATGELFFGEGSRLTVL.

This clonotype showed up just once. J is TRBJ2-5 and V is TRBV5-6; D uncertain. Germline V gene lookup returns CDR1 SGHDT and CDR2 YYEEEE. The V end was cut by 2 bases, the J end by 1 base, with 0 bases between. There are 11 residues in the CDR3. In nucleotides, the CDR3 is TGTGCCAGCAGCTTCCAAGAGACCCAGTACTTC. It yields the protein CASSFQETQYF. Full variable domain (rest looked up from reference TRBV5-6 and TRBJ2-5): DAGVTQSPTHLIKTRGQQVTLRCSPKSGHDTVSWYQQALGQGPQFIFQYYEEEERQRGNFPDRFSGHQFPNYSSELNVNALLLGDSALYLCASSFQETQYFGPGTRLLVL.

The chain couples TRBV5-1 to TRBJ2-3; D is unclear. Germline V gene sequence: CDR1 SGHRS, CDR2 YFSETQ. V was shortened by 0 bases and J by 4 bases, with 12 bases between the two germline ends. This CDR3 contains 15 residues. The CDR3 region has the DNA TGCGCCAGCAGCTTGGCCTTTCAGACCCCAGATACGCAGTATTTT. Translation gives CASSLAFQTPDTQYF.

This clonotype counts as medium-sized. V and J are TRBV7-9 and TRBJ1-4, with 9 bases matching TRBD1. V shed 4 bases, J shed 8 bases, and the junction held 5 bases outside the gene matches. CDR1 SEHNR and CDR2 FQNEAQ come from the germline V gene (reference sequence). The CDR3 loop spans 14 amino acids. CDR3 region: CASSSGQGREKLFF. The CDR3, as DNA: TGTGCCAGCAGCTCGGGACAGGGAAGAGAAAAACTGTTTTTT.

The chain employs TRBV2 and TRBJ2-5; 10 bases line up with TRBD1. Germline loops: CDR1 SNHLY, CDR2 FYNNEI. Unmatched junction bases numbered 5, after V lost 6 bases and J lost 1 base. This CDR3 region has 15 residues. CDR3 region: CASRGDRGSQETQYF. CDR3 in DNA: TGTGCCAGCAGAGGGGACAGGGGATCCCAAGAGACCCAGTACTTC.

J is TRBJ2-5 and V is TRBV10-3; no reliable D call. Germline CDR1 reads ENHRY; CDR2 reads SYGVKD. CDR3 length equals 13 residues. Deletions cut 2 bases from V and 1 base from J, with 5 bases between. CDR3 nucleotides: TGTGCCATCAGTGAGACGGCCCAAGAGACCCAGTACTTC. Translating gives CAISETAQETQYF.

V and J are TRBV29-1 and TRBJ2-2; the match to TRBD2 covers 15 bases. V lost 0 bases and J lost 7; bases outside the gene matches: 6. The germline V gene has CDR1 SQVTM and CDR2 ANQGSEA. This CDR3 has 17 residues. The CDR3 protein is CSVEDDEGLAGGGELFF. The CDR3 DNA follows: TGCAGCGTTGAAGATGATGAGGGACTAGCGGGAGGCGGGGAGCTGTTTTTT.